In its sample, the clone carrying this T cell receptor beta chain was seen many times. TCRdb fed the reads into MiXCR, producing one record per CDR3 protein. The sample includes some 600,000 distinct CDR3 sequences, approximately 24% of them seen just once. This sample is drawn from a study of T cell repertoires in cytomegalovirus infection. About the research overall: Matching HLA type and CMV infection were both indicated by public TCR beta signatures.

Material: CD8+ T cells from PBMCs. The sequence was collected from a human donor in good health (CMV status not recorded). Some clones in this sample may be carry-over from other donors' samples.

The CDR3 loop reads CASSFGGRTEAFF. The CDR3 bases are TGTGCCAGCAGCTTCGGGGGGCGCACTGAAGCTTTCTTT. The chain is built from TRBV7-2 and TRBJ1-1; perhaps TRBD1 as D (6 bases). This CDR3 region has 13 residues. From germline, CDR1 is SGHTA and CDR2 FQGNSA. Trimming took off 3 bases at V and 4 bases at J, with 9 bases between the two ends.